This T cell receptor (beta chain) was sequenced during a study of T cell responses to AZD1222 COVID-19 vaccine. Overall study results and limits: Compared with day 0, the breadth and depth of the Spike-specific TCR repertoire rose significantly after two doses of AZD1222.

Sequencing used immunoSEQ multiplex PCR; TCRdb keeps in-frame clones, though not all of them. The sample lists 130,000 to 150,000 clones, under 95% occurring once. This CDR3 is built from 14 residues. CDR1 is SGHRS and CDR2 is YFSETQ in the germline V gene. The V end lost 5 bases, the J end lost 2 bases, and 14 bases lay between the germline ends. As regards this clone: The target antigen is unknown.

This sequence joins TRBV5-1 and TRBJ2-7, with no clear D. This specimen was peripheral blood, taken on day 0 of AZD1222 vaccination. The receptor comes from an adult in good health. CDR3 amino acids: CASRGTSRTYEQYF. The DNA for the CDR3 is TGCGCCAGCAGAGGAACCTCCCGAACCTACGAGCAGTACTTC.